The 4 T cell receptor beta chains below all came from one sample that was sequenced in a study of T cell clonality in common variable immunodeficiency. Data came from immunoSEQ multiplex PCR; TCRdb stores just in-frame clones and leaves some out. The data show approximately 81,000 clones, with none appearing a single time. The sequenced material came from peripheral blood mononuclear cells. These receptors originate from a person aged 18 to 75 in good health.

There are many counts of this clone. CDR3: CASSSTQLGRNEQYF. Partial CDR3 DNA: TGTGCCAGCAGTTCGACGCAGTTGGGGCGCAACGAG. The chain links TRBV12-3 or TRBV12-4 to TRBJ2-7; possibly TRBD1 for D (5 bases). The read ends 3 residues shy of where the CDR3 ends; the end is completed using the germline J gene. V gave up 4 bases and J gave up 5 bases, with 18 bases separating them. This CDR3 is built from 15 residues.

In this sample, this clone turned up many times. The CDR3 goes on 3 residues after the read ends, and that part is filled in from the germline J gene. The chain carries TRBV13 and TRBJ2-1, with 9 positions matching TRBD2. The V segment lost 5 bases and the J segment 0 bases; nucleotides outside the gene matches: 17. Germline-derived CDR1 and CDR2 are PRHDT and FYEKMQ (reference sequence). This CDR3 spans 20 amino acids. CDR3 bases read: TGTGCCAGCAGCCCCCTTTCGAGTAGCGGGGGATTAAGCTCCTACAATGAG. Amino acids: CASSPLSSSGGLSSYNE. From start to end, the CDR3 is CASSPLSSSGGLSSYNEQFF.

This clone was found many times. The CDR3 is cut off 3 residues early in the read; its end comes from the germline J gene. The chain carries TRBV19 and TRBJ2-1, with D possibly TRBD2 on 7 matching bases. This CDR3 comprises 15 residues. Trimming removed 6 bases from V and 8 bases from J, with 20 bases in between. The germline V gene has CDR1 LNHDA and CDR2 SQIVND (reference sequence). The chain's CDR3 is CASSWGGGAKDEQFF. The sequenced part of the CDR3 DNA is TGTGCCAGTAGCTGGGGGGGCGGGGCGAAGGATGAG.

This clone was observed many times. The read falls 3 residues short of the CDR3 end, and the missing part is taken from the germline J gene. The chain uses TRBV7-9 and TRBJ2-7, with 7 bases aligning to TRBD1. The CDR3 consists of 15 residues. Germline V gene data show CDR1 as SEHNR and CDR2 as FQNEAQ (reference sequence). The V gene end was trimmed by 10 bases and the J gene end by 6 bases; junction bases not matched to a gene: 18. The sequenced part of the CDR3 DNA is TGTGCCAACTTGGGACAGCCTTTGAAGAGAGGCGAG. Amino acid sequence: CANLGQPLKRGE. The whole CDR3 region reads CANLGQPLKRGEQYF.